A single sample gave rise to the 9 T cell receptor beta chains below, sequenced in a study of T cell changes during pregnancy in multiple sclerosis (dated 2019 in TCRdb). The library was produced with the immunoSEQ multiplex PCR assay. TCRdb obtained this table from immuneACCESS and retained in-frame rearrangements with V and J assigned. These tables miss some clones; where compared with another copy, unresolved V genes account for less than half of the shortfall, and the remainder is unexplained. The sample yields roughly 53,000 clones; roughly 93% were counted once. The top ten clonotypes cover about 0.41% of the sample. The sample was CD4+ T cells from peripheral blood mononuclear cells, taken in the second trimester of pregnancy. These receptors were obtained from a female donor in good health, enrolled as a control in a pregnancy study.

V and J are TRBV5-1 and TRBJ2-5, with 12 bases aligning to TRBD2. The CDR3 spans 15 residues. V lost 4 bases, J lost 5 bases, and 6 bases stayed unmatched. Germline-derived CDR1 and CDR2 are SGHRS and YFSETQ. The CDR3 region is CASSPGLAGTETQYF. The CDR3 DNA reads as TGCGCCAGCAGCCCTGGACTAGCGGGGACGGAGACCCAGTACTTC.

This rearrangement joins TRBV5-4 to TRBJ1-1; maybe TRBD1 (6 bases). CDR1 SGHNT and CDR2 YYREEE come from the germline V gene (reference sequence). Trimming removed 4 bases from V and 1 base from J, with 17 bases in between. The CDR3 runs 16 residues. CDR3 sequence reads: CASSVTPGHQNTEAFF. The CDR3 nucleotides read TGTGCCAGCAGCGTAACACCGGGACACCAGAACACTGAAGCTTTCTTT. The complete variable domain, with remaining parts taken from reference TRBV5-4 and TRBJ1-1, reads ETGVTQSPTHLIKTRGQQVTLRCSSQSGHNTVSWYQQALGQGPQFIFQYYREEENGRGNFPPRFSGLQFPNYSSELNVNALELDDSALYLCASSVTPGHQNTEAFFGQGTRLTVV.

V and J are TRBV7-9 and TRBJ2-1; possibly TRBD1 for D (6 bases). This CDR3 has 15 residues. CDR1 SEHNR and CDR2 FQNEAQ come from the germline V gene (reference sequence). Trimming removed 3 bases at V and 10 bases at J, with 19 bases between. The CDR3 is CASSFHPQGSWEQFF. In DNA, the CDR3 is TGTGCCAGCAGCTTCCATCCACAGGGTTCGTGGGAGCAGTTCTTC.

The chain combines TRBV5-6 with TRBJ2-7; a possible D gene is TRBD1 (6 bases). The CDR3 is made up of 15 amino acids. V was pared by 0 bases and J by 8 bases, with 18 bases between. CDR1 and CDR2 (germline): SGHDT, YYEEEE. In nucleotides, the CDR3 is TGTGCCAGCAGCTTGGGACAGGTAAGGGGTGGAAAGCAGTACTTC. Protein: CASSLGQVRGGKQYF.

The rearrangement links TRBV7-2 to TRBJ2-5, with a weak D call TRBD1 (5 bases). CDR1 and CDR2 (germline): SGHTA, FQGNSA. The CDR3 has 15 amino acids. V shed 7 bases and J shed 4 bases, with 19 bases lying between them. CDR3 sequence: CASTLLWGRGETQYF. The CDR3 region has the DNA TGTGCCAGCACCCTCCTATGGGGCAGAGGAGAGACCCAGTACTTC. The full variable domain, rest sourced from reference TRBV7-2 and TRBJ2-5, is GAGVSQSPSNKVTEKGKDVELRCDPISGHTALYWYRQSLGQGLEFLIYFQGNSAPDKSGLPSDRFSAERTGGSVSTLTIQRTQQEDSAVYLCASTLLWGRGETQYFGPGTRLLVL.

This chain joins TRBV25-1 and TRBJ1-1, with 8 bases matching TRBD1. J lost 1 base, V lost 6 bases, and 1 base had no gene match. Germline CDR1 MGHDK, CDR2 SYGVNS. The CDR3 runs 13 residues. CDR3 sequence: CASRQGGNTEAFF. CDR3 nucleotides: TGTGCCAGCAGACAGGGGGGGAACACTGAAGCTTTCTTT.

The gene calls are TRBV7-9 and TRBJ1-2, with D perhaps TRBD1 (5 bases). Germline CDR1 is SEHNR and CDR2 is FQNEAQ (reference sequence). Trimming took off 5 bases at V and 3 bases at J, with 16 bases between the two ends. This CDR3 is 15 amino acids long. CDR3 DNA: TGTGCCAGCAGCCGACCGACAGTGGGCGACTATGGCTACACCTTC. This encodes CASSRPTVGDYGYTF. Complete variable domain (other parts from reference TRBV7-9 and TRBJ1-2): DTGVSQNPRHKITKRGQNVTFRCDPISEHNRLYWYRQTLGQGPEFLTYFQNEAQLEKSRLLSDRFSAERPKGSFSTLEIQRTEQGDSAMYLCASSRPTVGDYGYTFGSGTRLTVV.

The chain has TRBV7-2 and TRBJ1-6; D unclear. The CDR3 is made up of 14 amino acids. Germline assignment: CDR1 SGHTA and CDR2 FQGNSA. Trimming shortened V by 5 bases and J by 14 bases, and 19 bases separated the two germline ends. The CDR3: CASSPDGVIFTLHF. CDR3 coding DNA: TGTGCCAGCAGCCCCGACGGGGTTATTTTCACCCTCCACTTT.

The chain joins TRBV21-1 to TRBJ2-3; the D call TRBD1 from the table was never checked on the DNA. TRBV21-1 is labeled a pseudogene. The CDR3 has 15 residues. CDR3 loop: CASSILGGNTDTQYF. The DNA of the CDR3 is TGTGCCAGCAGCATCCTAGGGGGAAACACAGATACGCAGTATTTT.